The sample holds many counts of the clone carrying this T cell receptor (beta chain). The sample is drawn from a study of metastatic and nonmetastatic thyroid tumors. None of the patients had undergone any treatment ahead of thyroid surgery. TCRdb re-analyzed the PCR reads through MiXCR. The sample holds about 19,000 clones, more than 20% seen once. The CDR3 totals 17 residues. The junction had 16 bases not matched to a gene; V was cut back by 4 bases and J by 4 bases. Per the germline V gene, CDR1 is SGHNT and CDR2 is YYREEE (reference sequence). The source of this sequence is a male donor with papillary thyroid cancer or a benign thyroid nodule (not recorded which). Some clones in this sample may be carry-over from other donors' samples. Sequenced material: blood. The V gene is TRBV5-4, the J gene TRBJ2-5, with TRBD2 identical over 7 bases. The CDR3 loop reads CASSPGLGAGVGETQYF. The CDR3 nucleotides are TGTGCCAGCAGCCCAGGTTTGGGCGCGGGAGTGGGAGAGACCCAGTACTTC.